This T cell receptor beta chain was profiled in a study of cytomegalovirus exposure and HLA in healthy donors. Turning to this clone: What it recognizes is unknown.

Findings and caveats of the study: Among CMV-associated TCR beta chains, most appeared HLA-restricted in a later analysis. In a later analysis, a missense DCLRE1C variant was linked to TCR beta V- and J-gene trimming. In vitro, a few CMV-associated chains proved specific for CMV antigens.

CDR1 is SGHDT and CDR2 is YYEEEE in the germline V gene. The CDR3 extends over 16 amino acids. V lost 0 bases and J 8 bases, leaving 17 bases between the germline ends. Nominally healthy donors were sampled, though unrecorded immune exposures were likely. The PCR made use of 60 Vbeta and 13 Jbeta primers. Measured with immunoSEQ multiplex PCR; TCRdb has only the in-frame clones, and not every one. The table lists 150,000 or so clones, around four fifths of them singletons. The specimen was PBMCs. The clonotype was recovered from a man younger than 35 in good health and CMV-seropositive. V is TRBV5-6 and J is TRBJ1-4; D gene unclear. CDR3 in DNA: TGTGCCAGCAGCTTGGCCGCGAGGGAGAAAAGCGAAAAACTGTTTTTT. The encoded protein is CASSLAAREKSEKLFF. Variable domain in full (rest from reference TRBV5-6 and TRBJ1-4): DAGVTQSPTHLIKTRGQQVTLRCSPKSGHDTVSWYQQALGQGPQFIFQYYEEEERQRGNFPDRFSGHQFPNYSSELNVNALLLGDSALYLCASSLAAREKSEKLFFGSGTQLSVL.